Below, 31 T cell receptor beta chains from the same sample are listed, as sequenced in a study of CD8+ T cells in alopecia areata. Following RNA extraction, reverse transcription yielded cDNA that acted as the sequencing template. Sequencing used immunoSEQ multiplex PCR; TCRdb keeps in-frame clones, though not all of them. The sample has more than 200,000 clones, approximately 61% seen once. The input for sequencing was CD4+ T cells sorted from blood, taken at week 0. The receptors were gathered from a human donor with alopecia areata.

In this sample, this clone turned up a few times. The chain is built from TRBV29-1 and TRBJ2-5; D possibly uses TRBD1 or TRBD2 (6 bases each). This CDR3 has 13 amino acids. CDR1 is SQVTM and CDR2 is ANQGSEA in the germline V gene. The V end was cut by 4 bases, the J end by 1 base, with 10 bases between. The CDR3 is CSVGGATQETQYF. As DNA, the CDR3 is TGCAGCGTTGGGGGGGCCACCCAAGAGACCCAGTACTTC.

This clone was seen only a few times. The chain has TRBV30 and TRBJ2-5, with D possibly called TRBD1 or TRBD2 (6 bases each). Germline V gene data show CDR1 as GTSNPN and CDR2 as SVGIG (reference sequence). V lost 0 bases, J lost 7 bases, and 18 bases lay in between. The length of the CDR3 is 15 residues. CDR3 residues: CAWSVDADRRGTQYF. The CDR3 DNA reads TGTGCCTGGAGTGTAGACGCCGACAGGAGGGGGACCCAGTACTTC.

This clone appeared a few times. The CDR3 coding sequence is TGTGCCAGCAGCCTACAGGGGAGTACTGAAGCTTTCTTT. It translates to CASSLQGSTEAFF. The V and J genes are TRBV7-9 and TRBJ1-1; 7 bases agree with TRBD1. The germline V gene has CDR1 SEHNR and CDR2 FQNEAQ (reference sequence). This CDR3 is built from 13 residues. J lost 5 bases, V lost 5 bases, and 5 bases had no gene match.

The CDR3 region has the DNA TGCAGCGTAACTATGAGGGACACTGAAGCTTTCTTT. Translating gives CSVTMRDTEAFF. This chain links TRBV29-1 with TRBJ1-1; D not certain. Germline-derived CDR1 and CDR2 are SQVTM and ANQGSEA. This CDR3 has 12 residues. The V and J ends lost 6 bases and 3 bases respectively, with 11 bases between them.

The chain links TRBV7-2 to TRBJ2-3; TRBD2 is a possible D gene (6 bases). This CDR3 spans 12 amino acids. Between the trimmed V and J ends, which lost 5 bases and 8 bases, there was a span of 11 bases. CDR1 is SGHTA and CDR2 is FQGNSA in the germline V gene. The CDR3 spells CASSDEGGTQYF. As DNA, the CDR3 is TGTGCCAGCAGCGACGAGGGAGGTACGCAGTATTTT.

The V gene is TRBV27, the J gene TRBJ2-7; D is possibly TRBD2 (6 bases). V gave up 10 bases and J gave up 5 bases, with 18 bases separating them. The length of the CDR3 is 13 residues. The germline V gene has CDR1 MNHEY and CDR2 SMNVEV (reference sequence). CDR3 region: CATSGDSSHEQYF. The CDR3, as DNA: TGTGCCACTTCGGGAGACAGTTCCCACGAGCAGTACTTC.

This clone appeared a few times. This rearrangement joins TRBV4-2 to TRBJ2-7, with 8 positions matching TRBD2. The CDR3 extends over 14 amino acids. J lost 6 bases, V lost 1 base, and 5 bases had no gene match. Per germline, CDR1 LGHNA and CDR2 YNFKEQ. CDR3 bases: TGTGCCAGCAGCCAAGCCGGGACTAGGGCCGAGCAGTACTTC. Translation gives CASSQAGTRAEQYF.

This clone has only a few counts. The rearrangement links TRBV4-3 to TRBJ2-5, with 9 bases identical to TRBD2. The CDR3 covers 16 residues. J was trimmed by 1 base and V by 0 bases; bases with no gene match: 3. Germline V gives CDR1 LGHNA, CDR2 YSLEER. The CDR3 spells CASSQDLRGGQETQYF. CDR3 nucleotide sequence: TGCGCCAGCAGCCAAGATTTGCGGGGGGGCCAAGAGACCCAGTACTTC.

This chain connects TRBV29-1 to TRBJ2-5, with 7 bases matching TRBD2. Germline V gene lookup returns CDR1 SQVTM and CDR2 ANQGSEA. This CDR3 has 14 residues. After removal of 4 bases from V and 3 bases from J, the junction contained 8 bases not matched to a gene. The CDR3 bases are TGCAGCGTTGTCTCTCGAAGCGGGAAAGAGACCCAGTACTTC. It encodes CSVVSRSGKETQYF.

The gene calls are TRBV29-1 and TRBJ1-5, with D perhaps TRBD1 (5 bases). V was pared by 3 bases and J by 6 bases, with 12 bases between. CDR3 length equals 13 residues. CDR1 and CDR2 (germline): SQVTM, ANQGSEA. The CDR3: CSVDEGPGQPQHF. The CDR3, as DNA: TGCAGCGTTGACGAGGGGCCGGGTCAGCCCCAGCATTTT.

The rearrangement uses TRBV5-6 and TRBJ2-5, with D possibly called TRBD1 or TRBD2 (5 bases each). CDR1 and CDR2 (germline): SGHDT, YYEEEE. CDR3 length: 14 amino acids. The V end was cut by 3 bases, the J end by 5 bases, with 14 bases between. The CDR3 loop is CASSWGSRAETQYF. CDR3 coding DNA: TGTGCCAGCAGCTGGGGGTCAAGGGCGGAGACCCAGTACTTC.

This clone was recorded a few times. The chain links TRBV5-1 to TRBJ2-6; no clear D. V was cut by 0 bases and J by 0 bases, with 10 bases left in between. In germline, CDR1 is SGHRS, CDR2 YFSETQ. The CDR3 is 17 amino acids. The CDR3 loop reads CASSLGLVNSGANVLTF. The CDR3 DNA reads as TGCGCCAGCAGCTTGGGGCTTGTTAACTCTGGGGCCAACGTCCTGACTTTC.

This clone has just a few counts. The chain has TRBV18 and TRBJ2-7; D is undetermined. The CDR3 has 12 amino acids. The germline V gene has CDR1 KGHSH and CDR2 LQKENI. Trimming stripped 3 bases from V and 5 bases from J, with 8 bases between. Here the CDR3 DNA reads TGTGCCAGCTCACCGGGCAGTGACGAGCAGTACTTC. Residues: CASSPGSDEQYF.

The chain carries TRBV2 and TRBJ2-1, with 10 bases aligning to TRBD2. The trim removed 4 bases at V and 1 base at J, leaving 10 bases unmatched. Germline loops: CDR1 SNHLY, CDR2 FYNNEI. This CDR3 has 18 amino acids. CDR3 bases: TGTGCCAGCAGTGGCCAGCGGGGGGGAATTATGTCCTACAATGAGCAGTTCTTC. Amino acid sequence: CASSGQRGGIMSYNEQFF.

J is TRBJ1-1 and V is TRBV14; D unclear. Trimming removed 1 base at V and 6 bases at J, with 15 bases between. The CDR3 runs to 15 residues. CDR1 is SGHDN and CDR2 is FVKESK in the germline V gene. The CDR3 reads CASSQAPRRESEAFF. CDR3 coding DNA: TGTGCCAGCAGCCAAGCCCCGCGGCGGGAATCTGAAGCTTTCTTT.

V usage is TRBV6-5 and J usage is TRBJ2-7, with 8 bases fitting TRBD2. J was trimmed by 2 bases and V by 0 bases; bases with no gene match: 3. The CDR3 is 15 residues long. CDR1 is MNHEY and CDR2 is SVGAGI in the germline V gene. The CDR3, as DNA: TGTGCCAGCAGTTACTCAGTAGCGGGGACCTACGAGCAGTACTTC. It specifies CASSYSVAGTYEQYF.

The CDR3 here is CASSREDRADEQYF. CDR3 DNA: TGTGCCAGCAGCCGGGAGGACAGGGCCGACGAGCAGTACTTC. The chain combines TRBV5-5 with TRBJ2-7; D is possibly TRBD1 (8 bases). The CDR3 length is 14 residues. Looked up from germline, CDR1 is SGHKS and CDR2 is YYEKEE (reference sequence). Deletions cut 4 bases from V and 5 bases from J, with 16 bases between.

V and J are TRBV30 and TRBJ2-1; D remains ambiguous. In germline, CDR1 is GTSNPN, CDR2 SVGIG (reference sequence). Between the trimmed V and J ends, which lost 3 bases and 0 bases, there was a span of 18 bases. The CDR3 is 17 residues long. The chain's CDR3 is CAWSGFLGSHSYNEQFF. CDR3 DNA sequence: TGTGCCTGGAGCGGTTTTTTGGGATCGCACTCCTACAATGAGCAGTTCTTC.

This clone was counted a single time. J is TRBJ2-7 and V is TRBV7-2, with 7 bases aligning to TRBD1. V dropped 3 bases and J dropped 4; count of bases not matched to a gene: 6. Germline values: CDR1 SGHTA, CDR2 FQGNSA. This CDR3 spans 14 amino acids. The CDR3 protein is CASSFQGVSYEQYF. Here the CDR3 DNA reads TGTGCCAGCAGCTTCCAGGGGGTTTCTTACGAGCAGTACTTC.

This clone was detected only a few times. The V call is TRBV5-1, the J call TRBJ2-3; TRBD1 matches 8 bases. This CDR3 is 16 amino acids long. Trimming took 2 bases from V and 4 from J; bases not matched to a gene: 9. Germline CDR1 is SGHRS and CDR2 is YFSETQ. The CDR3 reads CASSLGDRGSPDTQYF. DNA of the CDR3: TGCGCCAGCAGCTTAGGAGACAGGGGTTCTCCAGATACGCAGTATTTT.

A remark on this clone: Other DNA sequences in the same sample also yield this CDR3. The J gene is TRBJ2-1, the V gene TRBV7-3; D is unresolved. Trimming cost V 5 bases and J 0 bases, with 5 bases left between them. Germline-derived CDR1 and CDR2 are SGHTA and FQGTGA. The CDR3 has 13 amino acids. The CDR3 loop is CASSLDSYNEQFF. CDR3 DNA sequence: TGTGCCAGCAGCCTGGACTCCTACAATGAGCAGTTCTTC.

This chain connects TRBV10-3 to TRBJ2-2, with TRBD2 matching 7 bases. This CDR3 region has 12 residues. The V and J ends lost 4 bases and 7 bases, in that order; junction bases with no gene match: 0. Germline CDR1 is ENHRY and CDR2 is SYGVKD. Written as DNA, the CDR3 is TGTGCCATCAGTGCGGGAGGCGGGGAGCTGTTTTTT. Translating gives CAISAGGGELFF.

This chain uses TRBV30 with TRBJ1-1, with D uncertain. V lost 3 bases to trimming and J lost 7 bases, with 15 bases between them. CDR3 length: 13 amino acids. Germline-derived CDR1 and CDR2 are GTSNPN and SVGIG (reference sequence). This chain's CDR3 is CAWRSGPENEAFF. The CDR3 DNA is TGTGCCTGGAGGTCTGGTCCGGAGAATGAAGCTTTCTTT.

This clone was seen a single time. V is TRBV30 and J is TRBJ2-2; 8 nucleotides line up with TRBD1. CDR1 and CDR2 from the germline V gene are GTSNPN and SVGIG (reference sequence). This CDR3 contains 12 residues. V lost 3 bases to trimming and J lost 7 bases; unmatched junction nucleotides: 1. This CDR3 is CAWRTGVGELFF. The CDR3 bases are TGTGCCTGGAGGACAGGGGTCGGGGAGCTGTTTTTT. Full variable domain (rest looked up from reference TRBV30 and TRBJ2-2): SQTIHQWPATLVQPVGSPLSLECTVEGTSNPNLYWYRQAAGRGLQLLFYSVGIGQISSEVPQNLSASRPQDRQFILSSKKLLLSDSGFYLCAWRTGVGELFFGEGSRLTVL.

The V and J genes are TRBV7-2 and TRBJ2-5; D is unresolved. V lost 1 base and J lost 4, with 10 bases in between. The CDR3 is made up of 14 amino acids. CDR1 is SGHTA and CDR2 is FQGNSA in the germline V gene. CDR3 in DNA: TGTGCCAGCAGCTTAGTTATCAGGCTAGAGACCCAGTACTTC. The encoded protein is CASSLVIRLETQYF. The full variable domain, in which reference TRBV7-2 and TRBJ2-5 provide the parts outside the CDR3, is GAGVSQSPSNKVTEKGKDVELRCDPISGHTALYWYRQSLGQGLEFLIYFQGNSAPDKSGLPSDRFSAERTGGSVSTLTIQRTQQEDSAVYLCASSLVIRLETQYFGPGTRLLVL.

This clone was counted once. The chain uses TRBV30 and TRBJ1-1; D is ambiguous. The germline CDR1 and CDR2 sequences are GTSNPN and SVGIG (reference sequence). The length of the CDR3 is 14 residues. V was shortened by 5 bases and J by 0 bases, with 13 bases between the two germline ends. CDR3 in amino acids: CAWAPDGVNTEAFF. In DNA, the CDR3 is TGTGCCTGGGCCCCGGACGGGGTGAACACTGAAGCTTTCTTT.

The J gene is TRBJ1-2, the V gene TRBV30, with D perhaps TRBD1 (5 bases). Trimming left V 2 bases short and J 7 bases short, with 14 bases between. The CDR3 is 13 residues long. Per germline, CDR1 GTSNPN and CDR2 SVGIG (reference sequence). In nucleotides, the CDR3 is TGTGCCTGGAGTCCGGGACCTACTGGTGGCTACACCTTC. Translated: CAWSPGPTGGYTF.

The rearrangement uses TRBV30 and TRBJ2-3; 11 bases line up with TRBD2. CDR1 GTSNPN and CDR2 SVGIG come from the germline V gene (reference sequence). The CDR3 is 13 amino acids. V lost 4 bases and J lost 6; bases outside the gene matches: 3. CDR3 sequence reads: CAWIAGGTDTQYF. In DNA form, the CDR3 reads TGTGCCTGGATAGCGGGGGGGACGGATACGCAGTATTTT. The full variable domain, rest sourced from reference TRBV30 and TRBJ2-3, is SQTIHQWPATLVQPVGSPLSLECTVEGTSNPNLYWYRQAAGRGLQLLFYSVGIGQISSEVPQNLSASRPQDRQFILSSKKLLLSDSGFYLCAWIAGGTDTQYFGPGTRLTVL.

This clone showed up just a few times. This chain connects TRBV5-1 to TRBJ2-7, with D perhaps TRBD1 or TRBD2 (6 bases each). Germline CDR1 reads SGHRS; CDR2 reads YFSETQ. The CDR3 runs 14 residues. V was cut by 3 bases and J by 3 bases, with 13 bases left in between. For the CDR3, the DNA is TGCGCCAGCAGCTGGGAGGACAGTTACTACGAGCAGTACTTC. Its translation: CASSWEDSYYEQYF. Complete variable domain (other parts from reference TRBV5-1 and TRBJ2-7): KAGVTQTPRYLIKTRGQQVTLSCSPISGHRSVSWYQQTPGQGLQFLFEYFSETQRNKGNFPGRFSGRQFSNSRSEMNVSTLELGDSALYLCASSWEDSYYEQYFGPGTRLTVT.

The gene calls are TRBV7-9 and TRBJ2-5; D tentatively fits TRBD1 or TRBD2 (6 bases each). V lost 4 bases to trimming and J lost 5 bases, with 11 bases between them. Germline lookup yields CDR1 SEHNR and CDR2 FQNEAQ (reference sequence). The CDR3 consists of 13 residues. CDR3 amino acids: CASSSGGRETQYF. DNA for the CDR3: TGTGCCAGCAGCTCCGGGGGCCGGGAGACCCAGTACTTC.

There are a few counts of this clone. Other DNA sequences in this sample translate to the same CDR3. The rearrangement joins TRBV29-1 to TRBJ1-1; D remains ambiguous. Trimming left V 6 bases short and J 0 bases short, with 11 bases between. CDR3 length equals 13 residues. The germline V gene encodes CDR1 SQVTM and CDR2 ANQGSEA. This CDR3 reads CSVVRVLNTEAFF. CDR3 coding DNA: TGCAGCGTCGTCCGGGTCTTGAACACTGAAGCTTTCTTT.